The subject of this entry is one T cell receptor beta chain. The antigen is undetermined. Amplification of TCR beta CDR3 regions was performed using RNA transcripts as template. First-round RT-PCR with HTBI primers amplified the TCR CDR3 region. From the multiplex PCR reads, TCRdb called clonotypes with MiXCR, one entry per CDR3 protein. The table has 660,000 or so distinct CDR3 sequences, roughly 46% seen once. This entry is derived from a study of T cells in Graves' hyperthyroidism and ophthalmopathy. The study, taken as a whole, reports: Ophthalmopathy prediction by the model preceded onset by a median about 6.5 months. Ophthalmopathy could be told apart from stable hyperthyroidism with a 13 V-J model. Blood shared most expanded thyroid clonotypes above 0.001.

Patients were excluded because of uncontrolled infection, other autoimmune disease, pregnancy or lactation. Germline V gene sequence: CDR1 SGHRS, CDR2 YFSETQ. V was clipped by 4 bases and J by 6 bases, with 17 bases between them. This CDR3 has 14 residues. V usage is TRBV5-1 and J usage is TRBJ2-7; D may be TRBD2 (6 bases). Input material: peripheral blood or thyroid tissue (not recorded which). This clonotype originated in an adult man with Graves' disease, either hyperthyroidism or ophthalmopathy (not recorded which). Here the CDR3 reads CASSGEGDFCEQYF. The CDR3 bases are TGCGCCAGCAGCGGTGAAGGGGACTTCTGCGAGCAGTACTTC.